This T cell receptor (beta chain) came from a study of shared clonotypes between healthy human individuals. Overall study: CD4 naive and CD4 memory each took three plates per donor, while CD8 naive took two and CD8 memory one.

Here immunoSEQ multiplex PCR was the method, and the copy in TCRdb shows in-frame clones only, minus some. The sample has 2 million to 3 million clones; over 85% are singletons. The investigators split CD4+ cells into a CD45RA+ naive subset and a CD45RA-negative memory subset. The CDR3 runs 13 residues. Trimming took off 3 bases at V and 6 bases at J, with 12 bases between the two ends. This sequence was found in a man younger than 30 in good health. Some clones in this sample may be carry-over from other donors' samples. Sequenced input: naive CD4+ T cells from PBMCs. The subset is: CD45RA+ positively selected. The rearrangement uses TRBV23-1 and TRBJ2-7; D unresolved. TRBV23-1 is placed among ORFs of uncertain function. CDR3 in amino acids: CASSQPPLPEQYF. Written as DNA, the CDR3 is TGCGCCAGCAGTCAGCCCCCTTTACCCGAGCAGTACTTC.